This entry describes one TCR beta chain. Its antigen is not yet known. One base away there is no much larger clone; base qualities are not given. This record belongs to a study of T cells after yellow fever vaccination (dated by TCRdb to the late 2010s). With respect to the entire study: The SMART-Seq v4 Ultra Low Input RNA kit was used to prepare libraries from fractions with low cell numbers. Bulk TCR alpha and beta repertoires were sequenced longitudinally to track T-cell clones before and after primary and booster YFV17D yellow fever vaccination. Blood samples were taken at several timepoints before and after primary and secondary immunization, and bulk PBMC replicates and cell subsets were isolated. Two healthy male donors, one aged 18 to 30 and one aged 30 to 40 years, made up the cohort.

Study-level results and caveats: FACS-sorted repertoires could contain abundant contaminating clonotypes from the bulk population, so computational filtering was required. Most clones expanded after primary vaccination were re-detected after the booster (approximately 95% of CD4 and 88% of CD8), suggesting broad memory maintenance. Because the study included only two donors, the extent to which the findings can be generalized is limited. A small fraction of clonotypes showed up in both the CD4 and CD8 compartments, probably as a result of convergent recombination. The secondary T-cell response was weaker than the primary response but faster, peaking on day 5 instead of day 15.

Synthesis of TCR cDNA relied on 5'RACE template switching, a step that introduced a universal primer site along with unique molecular identifiers. Priming of cDNA synthesis was performed from both the TCR alpha and TCR beta constant segments. Library amplification involved two PCR steps, and the second step added sample barcodes and sequencing adapters. Sequencing of the libraries was done on either Illumina HiSeq 2500 (2x100 bp) or NovaSeq (2x150 bp). Per the original workflow: Reads were demultiplexed and collapsed into UMI consensus sequences with MIGEC, and V(D)J alignment was performed with MiXCR. Vaccine-responding clonotypes were defined with edgeR using replicate PBMC samples, requiring FDR below 0.01 and a log2 fold change above 5 up to day 15. CD4 or CD8 identity was assigned to each bulk clonotype according to whether the clonotype was present at higher abundance in the sequenced CD4 repertoire or the sequenced CD8 repertoire. TCRdb applied fastp at Q25 and MiXCR to the public reads, then kept only in-frame beta chains. When rows share a CDR3 protein, they turn into one entry using the most common DNA and genes. Clone size and V and J calls follow TCRdb, not the original study. Recorded for this sample are about 160,000 distinct CDR3 sequences; about 7% of them occurred a single time. 2.5% of the sample goes to the ten largest clones.

The sample's treatment or condition label is to be understood as: live attenuated yellow fever vaccine strain. A standard Ficoll-Paque protocol was used to isolate PBMCs from peripheral blood. CD4 and CD8 T-cell fractions were isolated with Dynabeads CD4 and CD8 positive selection kits. TriZol was used to extract RNA from bulk PBMCs, CD4 and CD8 fractions, and dextramer-positive and dextramer-negative fractions. The CDR3 runs 13 amino acids, cysteine and phenylalanine included. Only the CDR3 DNA is retained, 39 bases long and in frame from the first base. From a lookup of the germline V gene, CDR1 and CDR2 are MNHEY and SVGEGT. V loses 7 bases, J loses 4 bases, and the germline ends lie 13 bases apart.

The specimen was CD4+ T cells sorted from PBMCs, collected around 5 days after the first yellow fever vaccination. Recombination linked TRBV6-2 or TRBV6-3 to TRBJ1-1, with no reliable assignment of the D segment. This TCR came from a man aged 18 to 35 who received the YFV17D yellow fever vaccine. The CDR3 in this case is CASTGWGSTEAFF. Here is the DNA: TGTGCCAGCACCGGGTGGGGATCCACTGAAGCTTTCTTT.